This T cell receptor beta chain is drawn from a study of blood T cell repertoires in COVID-19. Overall study context: Acute and convalescent COVID-19 specimens originated in the United States, Italy and Spain. Sample material is recorded as cDNA or gDNA derived from T cells, B-cell-depleted T cells, or PBMCs.

Original processing notes: Reference gene primer amplification yielded estimated nucleated cell counts. This table comes from immunoSEQ multiplex PCR, and its TCRdb copy is limited to in-frame clones, with some not included. For V, J and clone size, that table is used; D and trimming come from the DNA. The sample includes about 150,000 clones, roughly 71% of them seen just once. CDR1 ENHRY and CDR2 SYGVKD come from the germline V gene. Trimming at V came to 3 bases and at J to 5 bases, leaving 16 bases not matched to a gene. CDR3 size: 18 residues. The TCR was taken from a woman aged 80 or over with acute or convalescent COVID-19. The rearrangement links TRBV10-3 to TRBJ2-5; 9 positions match TRBD2. The sequencing input was peripheral blood. The CDR3 DNA is TGTGCCATCAGTGAACTGATTCTCGCGGGGGGGCCGGGGGAGACCCAGTACTTC. Its protein product is CAISELILAGGPGETQYF.